This is a list of T cell receptor beta chains from one sample in a study of CD8+ T cells in alopecia areata. The table came from immunoSEQ multiplex PCR; TCRdb's copy has only in-frame clones and leaves some out. The top ten hold about 1.6% of the sample, which has a few hundred thousand clones, around 57% seen once. Sequencing used CD4+ T cells sorted from blood, obtained at week 4, from a patient treated with tofacitinib. The source of these receptors is a human donor with alopecia areata. Each CDR3 is given with its conserved first and last residue. D genes are given only for firm matches. The listing skips clone size in some rows; elsewhere it reads once, few, many or a size class.

j_gene	d_gene	abundance	v_gene	CDR3nt	CDR3aa
TRBJ2-7	-	-	TRBV29-1	TGCAGCGCTCGTACCGGGACGCCAAACGAGCAGTACTTC	CSARTGTPNEQYF
TRBJ1-1	-	-	TRBV6-5	TGTGCCAGCAGTTACAGGGGGTTTAAGGACACTGAAGCTTTCTTT	CASSYRGFKDTEAFF
TRBJ2-7	-	-	TRBV11-3	TGTGCCAGCAGCTTAGATATGGTGTACGAGCAGTACTTC	CASSLDMVYEQYF
TRBJ2-5	TRBD2	-	TRBV7-2	TGTGCCAGCAGCCGTCGGACTAGCGGGTATCAAGAGACCCAGTACTTC	CASSRRTSGYQETQYF
TRBJ2-2	-	-	TRBV4-3	TGCGCCAGCAGCCAAGATCCCCAATTACACACCGGGGAGCTGTTTTTT	CASSQDPQLHTGELFF
TRBJ1-6	-	-	TRBV6-5	TGTGCCAGCAGTCCTTCGGGCGGGGCACCCCTCCACTTT	CASSPSGGAPLHF
TRBJ1-6	-	-	TRBV4-1	TGCGCCAGCAGCCAAGCTCAGGGCCCGGGCTCACCCCTCCACTTT	CASSQAQGPGSPLHF
TRBJ1-2	-	-	TRBV6-5	TGTGCCAGCAGTTATACACAAAGGGTGGATGGCTACACCTTC	CASSYTQRVDGYTF
TRBJ1-2	-	few	TRBV7-8	TGTGCCAGCAGCTCGCGGACAGCGTATGGCTACACCTTC	CASSSRTAYGYTF
TRBJ1-4	-	-	TRBV30	TGTGCCTGGAGTGTACTTTTCGGACCTAATGAAAAACTGTTTTTT	CAWSVLFGPNEKLFF
TRBJ2-1	-	once	TRBV5-4	TGTGCCAGCAGCCCAACAGGGTTCAATGAGCAGTTCTTC	CASSPTGFNEQFF
TRBJ2-6	-	few	TRBV21-1	TGTGCCAGCAGCAAAGGACAGATTCCGGGGGCCAACGTCCTGACTTTC	CASSKGQIPGANVLTF
TRBJ2-4	-	-	TRBV4-3	TGCGCCAGGGTATCGGCAGGACGGAACATTCAGTACTTC	CARVSAGRNIQYF
TRBJ1-1	-	-	TRBV6-4	TGTGCCAGCAGTGTGAATTGGGACACTGAAGCTTTCTTT	CASSVNWDTEAFF
TRBJ1-2	-	-	TRBV7-8	TGTGCCAGCAGCCCCAGAACAGACTATGGCTACACCTTC	CASSPRTDYGYTF
TRBJ1-6	-	-	TRBV28	TGTGCCAGCACCTATACCACCGCCAATTCACCCCTCCACTTT	CASTYTTANSPLHF
TRBJ1-4	-	few	TRBV29-1	TGCAGCGTATCCGTTCTAAATGAAAAACTGTTTTTT	CSVSVLNEKLFF
TRBJ2-7	-	-	TRBV6-5	TGTGCCAGCAGTTTATATCGGGACTTCCCCTACGAGCAGTACTTC	CASSLYRDFPYEQYF
TRBJ2-3	TRBD1	many	TRBV15	TGTGCCACCAGCAGAGTTGGGGCTAGGGGGCGAGATACGCAGTATTTT	CATSRVGARGRDTQYF
TRBJ1-2	TRBD1	-	TRBV27	TGTGCCAGCAGTCCCAGGGGGTACGGCTATGGCTACACCTTC	CASSPRGYGYGYTF
TRBJ2-6	-	-	TRBV15	TGTGCCACCAGCATCAGCTCCCCTGGGGCCAACGTCCTGACTTTC	CATSISSPGANVLTF
TRBJ2-5	TRBD2	-	TRBV2	TGTGCCAGCAGTGCGGGGACTATGGAGACCCAGTACTTC	CASSAGTMETQYF
TRBJ1-2	-	few	TRBV29-1	TGCAGCGAGCAGCGGGCGATGGGTGGCTACACCTTC	CSEQRAMGGYTF
TRBJ1-1	-	-	TRBV2	TGTGCCAGCAGAGTAGACACTGAAGCTTTCTTT	CASRVDTEAFF
TRBJ2-5	-	once	TRBV18	TGTGCCAGCTCACCCCCAGGGAGAGAGACCCAGTACTTC	CASSPPGRETQYF
TRBJ2-1	-	-	TRBV10-3	TGTGCCATCAGTGTAAACGGGGGACGGGTTGAGCAGTTCTTC	CAISVNGGRVEQFF
TRBJ2-5	TRBD1	-	TRBV9	TGTGCCAGCAGCGCCGGACAGGGATGGGGAGAGACCCAGTACTTC	CASSAGQGWGETQYF
TRBJ1-1	-	few	TRBV29-1	TGCAGCGCAACTCAGGGAGCTGAAGCTTTCTTT	CSATQGAEAFF
TRBJ1-2	-	-	TRBV2	TGTGCCAGCAGTGATCTGGGGACCTATGGCTACACCTTC	CASSDLGTYGYTF
TRBJ2-3	-	few	TRBV18	TGTGCCAGCTCACCTAGCACAGATACGCAGTATTTT	CASSPSTDTQYF
TRBJ1-1	-	-	TRBV29-1	TGCAGCGTTGAAATGGGGAACACTGAAGCTTTCTTT	CSVEMGNTEAFF
TRBJ2-1	TRBD2	-	TRBV29-1	TGCAGCGCCGAGGGTAGCGGGGGATTTTATAGCTCCTACAATGAGCAGTTCTTC	CSAEGSGGFYSSYNEQFF
TRBJ1-1	TRBD1	few	TRBV4-3	TGCGCCAGCAGCCCCGGGGCCAGGGGGGGGTGGAACACTGAAGCTTTCTTT	CASSPGARGGWNTEAFF
TRBJ2-1	-	-	TRBV10-2	TGCGCCAGCAGTGAGTTAGAGAGGAATGAGCAGTTCTTC	CASSELERNEQFF
TRBJ2-7	-	-	TRBV5-1	TGCGCCAGCAGCTTGCGGAAGGGAGACGAGCAGTACTTC	CASSLRKGDEQYF
TRBJ1-6	-	once	TRBV30	TGTGCCTGGAGTCGCGGGGGGAATAATTCACCCCTCCACTTT	CAWSRGGNNSPLHF
TRBJ1-4	-	-	TRBV9	TGTGCCAGCAGCGCGCCAAGAGCCCGGCATGAAAAACTGTTTTTT	CASSAPRARHEKLFF
TRBJ2-1	-	-	TRBV29-1	TGCAGCGTTGCTTGGAGCGAGAGCACCTACAATGAGCAGTTCTTC	CSVAWSESTYNEQFF
TRBJ2-1	-	-	TRBV15	TGTGCCACCAGCAGAGATATGGGCAATGAGCAGTTCTTC	CATSRDMGNEQFF
TRBJ2-1	TRBD1	few	TRBV25-1	TGTGCCAGCAGTGATAATCTGGGACAGTACAATGAGCAGTTCTTC	CASSDNLGQYNEQFF
TRBJ2-7	TRBD1	-	TRBV10-1	TGCGCCAGCAGTGGACAGGGCGACTACGAGCAGTACTTC	CASSGQGDYEQYF
TRBJ2-5	-	-	TRBV4-3	TGCGCCAGCAGGGCCCAGGGTCAGGAGACCCAGTACTTC	CASRAQGQETQYF
TRBJ2-2	TRBD1	-	TRBV2	TGTGCCAGCAGGGACAGGGACGGCGGGGAGCTGTTTTTT	CASRDRDGGELFF
TRBJ1-2	TRBD1	-	TRBV30	TGTGCCTGGCCCCGGGACAGTTATGGCTACACCTTC	CAWPRDSYGYTF
TRBJ1-1	-	few	TRBV4-3	TGCGCCAGCAGCCAAGAACGCAGGGCTGAAGCTTTCTTT	CASSQERRAEAFF
TRBJ2-7	-	-	TRBV13	TGTGCCAGCAGCCGAAGGACCAACCTATACTACGAGCAGTACTTC	CASSRRTNLYYEQYF
TRBJ2-1	-	few	TRBV4-3	TGCGCCAGCAGCCAAGATCGTCCGGCTTACAATGAGCAGTTCTTC	CASSQDRPAYNEQFF
TRBJ1-1	-	few	TRBV12-5	TGTGCTAGTGGTTTGGTACCCGGTGAAGCTTTCTTT	CASGLVPGEAFF
TRBJ1-2	-	-	TRBV9	TGTGCCAGCAGCGTAGATTCCGACGGATTCTATGGCTACACCTTC	CASSVDSDGFYGYTF
TRBJ2-2	-	many	TRBV7-9	TGTGCCAGCAGCTTAGGGTCTTCGGACGGGGAGCTGTTTTTT	CASSLGSSDGELFF
TRBJ2-1	TRBD1	-	TRBV29-1	TGCAGCGTTGAGCTCGGACAGGGTGGCAATGAGCAGTTCTTC	CSVELGQGGNEQFF
TRBJ2-3	TRBD1	-	TRBV7-3	TGTGCCAGCAGCAGGGTGGGACAGTCCACAGATACGCAGTATTTT	CASSRVGQSTDTQYF
TRBJ2-2	-	few	TRBV10-3	TGTGCCTCCACAGGAACTGGCACCGGGGAGCTGTTTTTT	CASTGTGTGELFF
TRBJ1-1	-	few	TRBV27	TGTGCCGCATCTCCGGGGCACTTGAACACTGAAGCTTTCTTT	CAASPGHLNTEAFF
TRBJ2-5	-	few	TRBV4-1	TGCGCCAGCAGCCAAGAGAGGGGGGGTCAAGAGACCCAGTACTTC	CASSQERGGQETQYF
TRBJ2-1	TRBD1	few	TRBV5-1	TGCGCCAGCAGCCCTGCGACAGGGGGATTTCGTGAGCAGTTCTTC	CASSPATGGFREQFF
TRBJ1-2	-	-	TRBV9	TGTGCCAGCAGCGTAGAGGGCCGCGGCTACACCTTC	CASSVEGRGYTF
TRBJ1-2	-	-	TRBV30	TGTGCCTGGAGTACCACGGGTGGCTATGGCTACACCTTC	CAWSTTGGYGYTF
TRBJ2-5	-	-	TRBV6-1	TGTGCCAGCAGGACAACCCCCCGAGAGACCCAGTACTTC	CASRTTPRETQYF